This T cell receptor beta chain came from a study of blood T cell repertoires in COVID-19. Assay: immunoSEQ multiplex PCR; the TCRdb copy retains only in-frame clones and omits some. Altogether around 330,000 clones are present, roughly 90% being singletons, with the ten largest covering more than 8.5%. The CDR3 extends over 16 amino acids. Trimming took 2 bases from V and 4 from J; bases not matched to a gene: 9. Germline loops: CDR1 SGHAT, CDR2 FQNNGV. The sample taken for sequencing was PBMCs or T cells enriched from blood (not recorded which). The source of this sequence is a young woman who had recovered from COVID-19. The chain is built from TRBV11-2 and TRBJ1-2, with 8 nucleotides matching TRBD1. DNA for the CDR3: TGTGCCAGCAGCTTATCAGCCTCTGACAGGGGCTATGGCTACACCTTC. Translating gives CASSLSASDRGYGYTF.